This passage covers 27 T cell receptor beta chains from one sample sequenced in a study of neoadjuvant anti-PD-1 for oral cavity cancer. The table came from immunoSEQ multiplex PCR; TCRdb's copy has only in-frame clones and leaves some out. The sample lists about 7,800 clones, approximately 70% occurring once. Time point: after neoadjuvant nivolumab, at surgical resection. This material consisted of PBMCs, taken after nivolumab (anti-PD-1) treatment. The receptors here all came from a person between 40 and 85 years old with oral cavity squamous cell carcinoma.

The chain is built from TRBV7-8 and TRBJ1-1; D is undetermined. This CDR3 contains 12 residues. Germline V gives CDR1 SGHVS, CDR2 FQNEAQ. Deletions cut 5 bases from V and 6 bases from J, with 10 bases between. The CDR3 region has the DNA TGTGCCAGCAGCCCTCCGGTGGCTGAAGCTTTCTTT. Protein product: CASSPPVAEAFF.

The rearrangement uses TRBV6-1 and TRBJ1-2; possible D gene TRBD1, 5 bases. CDR1 and CDR2 (germline): MNHNS, SASEGT. Between the trimmed V and J ends, which lost 3 bases and 4 bases, there was a span of 12 bases. The CDR3 has 14 amino acids. CDR3 sequence (DNA): TGTGCCAGCAGTGAGCAGGGAGGGCCCTATGGCTACACCTTC. Its translation is CASSEQGGPYGYTF.

This chain uses TRBV7-9 with TRBJ2-1; unclear D gene. CDR3 length: 12 residues. The V end lost 1 base, the J end lost 3 bases, and 1 base lay between the germline ends. Per germline, CDR1 SEHNR and CDR2 FQNEAQ (reference sequence). The CDR3 bases are TGTGCCAGCAGCTTAGTCTACAATGAGCAGTTCTTC. The encoded protein is CASSLVYNEQFF.

The chain is built from TRBV18 and TRBJ2-7; a weak D match, TRBD2 (5 bases). The CDR3 covers 14 residues. Germline assignment: CDR1 KGHSH and CDR2 LQKENI. V gave up 3 bases and J gave up 3 bases, with 12 bases separating them. The CDR3: CASSPRPGNYEQYF. CDR3 DNA sequence: TGTGCCAGCTCACCCCGACCGGGAAACTACGAGCAGTACTTC.

The rearrangement uses TRBV7-2 and TRBJ2-5, with TRBD2 matching 8 bases. The CDR3 loop spans 15 amino acids. CDR1 SGHTA and CDR2 FQGNSA come from the germline V gene. Germline trimming cut 7 bases from V and 1 base from J; bases unmatched to any gene: 8. CDR3 protein: CASNAGGTFQETQYF. CDR3 nucleotide sequence: TGTGCCAGCAACGCGGGGGGCACGTTCCAAGAGACCCAGTACTTC.

V is TRBV29-1 and J is TRBJ2-3; 7 nucleotides line up with TRBD2. V was pared by 6 bases and J by 1 base, with 7 bases of the junction left unmatched. Germline V gene lookup returns CDR1 SQVTM and CDR2 ANQGSEA. There are 14 residues in the CDR3. The CDR3 spells CSVGTAGGTDTQYF. CDR3 nucleotides: TGCAGCGTCGGGACCGCGGGGGGCACAGATACGCAGTATTTT.

The genes are TRBV5-1 and TRBJ2-3; the match to TRBD2 covers 13 bases. V was clipped by 4 bases and J by 3 bases; unmatched bases: 5. This CDR3 is 16 amino acids long. CDR1 and CDR2 from the germline V gene are SGHRS and YFSETQ. CDR3 coding DNA: TGCGCCAGCAGCGGCCGGACTAGCGGGGGAACAGATACGCAGTATTTT. Residues: CASSGRTSGGTDTQYF.

This chain connects TRBV19 to TRBJ2-1, with TRBD2 as a possible D gene (6 bases). This CDR3 is 16 amino acids long. Trimming took off 3 bases at V and 8 bases at J, with 20 bases between the two ends. The V gene's germline CDR1 is LNHDA and CDR2 SQIVND (reference sequence). CDR3 in DNA: TGTGCCAGTAGTATGGGGCGGGGCCCCCCTCGCGATGAGCAGTTCTTC. Its protein product is CASSMGRGPPRDEQFF.

The chain joins TRBV11-3 to TRBJ2-1; 10 nucleotides align to TRBD2. Germline loops: CDR1 SGHNT, CDR2 YENEEA. V dropped 5 bases and J dropped 6; count of bases not matched to a gene: 10. The CDR3 totals 16 residues. This CDR3 is CASSPHSGGAGNEQFF. CDR3 in DNA: TGTGCCAGCAGCCCCCACAGCGGGGGGGCCGGCAATGAGCAGTTCTTC.

This chain links TRBV4-1 with TRBJ1-3, with TRBD1 as a possible D gene (6 bases). Between the trimmed V and J ends, which lost 0 bases and 2 bases, there was a span of 14 bases. The CDR3 sequence is 17 residues long. CDR1 and CDR2 from the germline V gene are MGHRA and YSYEKL. The CDR3 spells CASSQDWGATAGNTIYF. The DNA of the CDR3 is TGCGCCAGCAGCCAAGATTGGGGGGCGACGGCTGGAAACACCATATATTTT.

By share, this clone counts as medium-sized. The CDR3 sequence is CASSAGINQPQHF. The DNA for the CDR3 is TGTGCCAGCAGCGCCGGGATCAATCAGCCCCAGCATTTT. The V gene is TRBV7-2, the J gene TRBJ1-5; D not resolved. The V end lost 5 bases, the J end lost 3 bases, and 8 bases lay between the germline ends. The germline gives CDR1 SGHTA, CDR2 FQGNSA. The CDR3 has 13 residues. The full variable domain, its missing parts supplied by reference TRBV7-2 and TRBJ1-5, is GAGVSQSPSNKVTEKGKDVELRCDPISGHTALYWYRQSLGQGLEFLIYFQGNSAPDKSGLPSDRFSAERTGGSVSTLTIQRTQQEDSAVYLCASSAGINQPQHFGDGTRLSIL.

The V call is TRBV15, the J call TRBJ1-1; D ambiguous. Germline V gives CDR1 LNHNV, CDR2 YYDKDF (reference sequence). Trimming removed 5 bases at V and 1 base at J, with 11 bases between. CDR3 length: 14 amino acids. CDR3 nucleotides: TGTGCCACCAGCCTATCTAATCAGAACACTGAAGCTTTCTTT. The encoded protein is CATSLSNQNTEAFF.

The J gene is TRBJ1-6, the V gene TRBV9; no definite D call. With 0 bases removed from V and 10 bases from J, the gap between germline ends came to 17 bases. The length of the CDR3 is 16 residues. Looked up from germline, CDR1 is SGDLS and CDR2 is YYNGEE. The chain's CDR3 is CASSVASHGGESPLHF. The CDR3 DNA reads TGTGCCAGCAGCGTAGCCTCGCATGGAGGAGAATCACCCCTCCACTTT.

The genes are TRBV13 and TRBJ2-7; TRBD2 is a possible D gene (5 bases). The germline CDR1 and CDR2 sequences are PRHDT and FYEKMQ (reference sequence). Trimming removed 0 bases from V and 7 bases from J, with 16 bases in between. The CDR3 extends over 15 amino acids. CDR3 sequence (DNA): TGTGCCAGCAGCTTAGGCCCCGGGCAGTCGGGGGAGCAGTACTTC. Its protein product is CASSLGPGQSGEQYF.

The rearrangement joins TRBV11-2 to TRBJ2-6; a weak D match, TRBD1 (5 bases). The CDR3 sequence is 15 residues long. V was shortened by 3 bases and J by 0 bases, with 6 bases between the two germline ends. Germline loops: CDR1 SGHAT, CDR2 FQNNGV. The CDR3 DNA reads TGTGCCAGCAGCTTTAGGGGCTCTGGGGCCAACGTCCTGACTTTC. Encoded protein: CASSFRGSGANVLTF. The full variable domain, rest sourced from reference TRBV11-2 and TRBJ2-6, is EAGVAQSPRYKIIEKRQSVAFWCNPISGHATLYWYQQILGQGPKLLIQFQNNGVVDDSQLPKDRFSAERLKGVDSTLKIQPAKLEDSAVYLCASSFRGSGANVLTFGAGSRLTVL.

The genes are TRBV7-9 and TRBJ2-2; D gene unclear. V gave up 3 bases and J gave up 1 base, with 12 bases separating them. The CDR3 is 16 amino acids. Germline V gives CDR1 SEHNR, CDR2 FQNEAQ (reference sequence). The DNA for the CDR3 is TGTGCCAGCAGCTTCCGATCAGGCTTGAACACCGGGGAGCTGTTTTTT. This translates into CASSFRSGLNTGELFF.

Regarding this clone: Other DNA sequences in this sample translate to the same CDR3. This sequence joins TRBV4-3 and TRBJ1-5; 10 bases line up with TRBD1. The V gene's germline CDR1 is LGHNA and CDR2 YSLEER. V shed 1 base, J shed 9 bases, and the junction held 9 bases outside the gene matches. This CDR3 spans 16 amino acids. The CDR3 is CASSQVLGTGDRPQHF. The CDR3 bases are TGCGCCAGCAGCCAAGTTTTAGGGACAGGGGATAGGCCCCAGCATTTT.

CDR3 DNA sequence: TGTGCCAGCAGTTATATCGGCGGCAACGACTATGGCTACACCTTC. Its translation is CASSYIGGNDYGYTF. The J gene is TRBJ1-2, the V gene TRBV6-5; D uncertain. This CDR3 has 15 residues. V was shortened by 3 bases and J by 3 bases, with 14 bases between the two germline ends. CDR1 MNHEY and CDR2 SVGAGI come from the germline V gene.

In this sample, this clone turned up a few times. The V and J genes are TRBV19 and TRBJ2-3; TRBD1 agrees at 9 bases. The CDR3 has 14 amino acids. Germline V lookup: CDR1 LNHDA, CDR2 SQIVND (reference sequence). V was pared by 7 bases and J by 4 bases, with 6 bases of the junction left unmatched. As DNA, the CDR3 is TGTGCCAGTACCCGCGGGACAGGGTCAGATACGCAGTATTTT. Protein product: CASTRGTGSDTQYF.

The gene calls are TRBV6-1 and TRBJ2-3, with no clear D. Germline CDR1 reads MNHNS; CDR2 reads SASEGT. Trimming removed 4 bases from V and 14 bases from J, with 28 bases in between. The CDR3 has 16 amino acids. The CDR3 protein is CASSAVVHGLLQSRYF. The DNA of the CDR3 is TGTGCCAGCAGTGCGGTTGTCCACGGTCTTTTACAAAGCAGGTATTTT.

This chain uses TRBV5-5 with TRBJ2-2; 10 bases map to TRBD2. Germline V lookup: CDR1 SGHKS, CDR2 YYEKEE (reference sequence). This CDR3 has 16 amino acids. V trimming: 4 bases; J trimming: 4 bases; junction bases outside the gene matches: 7. In nucleotides, the CDR3 is TGTGCCAGCAGCCCCGGGGTAGCGGGGGGCACCGGGGAGCTGTTTTTT. It encodes CASSPGVAGGTGELFF.

Here the CDR3 reads CARSYGLDLDTQYF. CDR3 coding DNA: TGTGCCAGAAGCTACGGACTTGACCTTGATACGCAGTATTTT. The J gene is TRBJ2-3, the V gene TRBV5-3, with D tentatively TRBD2 (5 bases). TRBV5-3 is an ORF, and what it does is uncertain. V lost 3 bases and J 6 bases, leaving 14 bases between the germline ends. CDR3 length equals 14 residues.

The gene calls are TRBV5-1 and TRBJ1-6; D is possibly TRBD1 (6 bases). The germline CDR1 and CDR2 sequences are SGHRS and YFSETQ. V shed 4 bases and J shed 0 bases, with 8 bases lying between them. CDR3 length: 15 residues. As DNA, the CDR3 is TGCGCCAGCAGCCTGGACAGCTCCTATAATTCACCCCTCCACTTT. It translates to CASSLDSSYNSPLHF.

Only a few counts were recorded for this clone. V is TRBV9 and J is TRBJ1-6; possibly TRBD1 for D (6 bases). The germline CDR1 and CDR2 sequences are SGDLS and YYNGEE. There are 14 residues in the CDR3. Deletions cut 1 base from V and 8 bases from J, with 10 bases between. CDR3 coding DNA: TGTGCCAGCAGCGTAAAGGCAGGGGATTCACCCCTCCACTTT. It is translated as CASSVKAGDSPLHF.

This chain connects TRBV28 to TRBJ1-1, with D unclear. Trimming took 7 bases from V and 4 from J, leaving 28 bases between them. The germline V gene has CDR1 MDHEN and CDR2 SYDVKM. The CDR3 has 18 residues. The CDR3 reads CASKDRPFNIQSGTEAFF. Here the CDR3 DNA reads TGTGCCAGCAAGGATCGACCCTTTAACATTCAGTCGGGCACTGAAGCTTTCTTT.

This chain uses TRBV5-4 with TRBJ2-7; D gene uncertain. The CDR3 runs to 12 residues. Germline V gene lookup returns CDR1 SGHNT and CDR2 YYREEE (reference sequence). The V and J ends lost 0 bases and 9 bases respectively, with 10 bases between them. The CDR3 loop reads CASSLDGGGQYF. The DNA of the CDR3 is TGTGCCAGCAGCTTGGACGGCGGCGGGCAGTACTTC.

The chain uses TRBV9 and TRBJ1-1, with no clear D. CDR3 size: 14 residues. V was cut by 0 bases and J by 1 base, with 7 bases left in between. Germline V lookup: CDR1 SGDLS, CDR2 YYNGEE. The CDR3 here is CASSVDNRNTEAFF. The CDR3 nucleotides are TGTGCCAGCAGCGTAGACAACAGGAACACTGAAGCTTTCTTT.